A single sample gave rise to the 21 T cell receptor beta chains below, sequenced in a study of OX40 agonist ivuxolimab in advanced cancers. Generated by immunoSEQ multiplex PCR, the TCRdb table keeps only in-frame clones and is missing some. Of approximately 12,000 clones listed, about 78% were seen once; the top ten hold 35% to 50%. This specimen consisted of CD4+ or CD8+ T cells sorted from blood, obtained in a trial of the OX40 agonist ivuxolimab. These receptors all come from an adult with an advanced solid tumor such as melanoma, head and neck, liver or kidney cancer.

This clone occurred once. The chain links TRBV7-8 to TRBJ2-1; D gene uncertain. The CDR3 sequence is 11 residues long. From germline, CDR1 is SGHVS and CDR2 FQNEAQ. V shed 7 bases and J shed 5 bases, with 6 bases lying between them. DNA of the CDR3: TGTGCCAGCATGACGGACAATGAGCAGTTCTTC. Its translation is CASMTDNEQFF. The full variable domain, in which reference TRBV7-8 and TRBJ2-1 provide the parts outside the CDR3, is GAGVSQSPRYKVAKRGQDVALRCDPISGHVSLFWYQQALGQGPEFLTYFQNEAQLDKSGLPSDRFFAERPEGSVSTLKIQRTQQEDSAVYLCASMTDNEQFFGPGTRLTVL.

CDR3 in DNA: TGTGCCAGCAGTCTGGGACAGGCCGATCAGCCCCAGCATTTT. As protein: CASSLGQADQPQHF. The chain employs TRBV2 and TRBJ1-5; TRBD1 aligns across 8 bases. This CDR3 spans 14 amino acids. Per the germline V gene, CDR1 is SNHLY and CDR2 is FYNNEI. V dropped 5 bases and J dropped 5; count of bases not matched to a gene: 5.

J is TRBJ2-7 and V is TRBV20-1; 7 bases match TRBD1. This CDR3 comprises 11 residues. V shed 5 bases, J shed 5 bases, and the junction held 3 bases outside the gene matches. Germline loops: CDR1 DFQATT, CDR2 SNEGSKA (reference sequence). The CDR3 DNA reads as TGCAGTGCTGCAGGGGGAGACGAGCAGTACTTC. This sequence encodes CSAAGGDEQYF.

Only a few counts were recorded for this clone. The chain links TRBV29-1 to TRBJ1-1; a weak D match, TRBD1 (5 bases). Looked up from germline, CDR1 is SQVTM and CDR2 is ANQGSEA. V gave up 1 base and J gave up 1 base, with 7 bases separating them. The CDR3 consists of 13 residues. The CDR3 DNA sequence: TGCAGCGTTGAAGTGGGGGGGAACACTGAAGCTTTCTTT. This codes for CSVEVGGNTEAFF.

V is TRBV5-4 and J is TRBJ1-1; D gene ambiguous. The CDR3 spans 14 residues. V gave up 1 base and J gave up 4 bases, with 11 bases separating them. The germline V gene has CDR1 SGHNT and CDR2 YYREEE (reference sequence). CDR3 residues: CASSLRGFATEAFF. In nucleotides, the CDR3 is TGTGCCAGCAGCTTGCGGGGTTTTGCCACTGAAGCTTTCTTT.

V is TRBV27 and J is TRBJ2-1, with D possibly matching TRBD2 (6 bases). The CDR3 length is 15 residues. From germline, CDR1 is MNHEY and CDR2 SMNVEV (reference sequence). Trimming shortened V by 5 bases and J by 5 bases, and 16 bases separated the two germline ends. CDR3: CASSHGRPLHNEQFF. In nucleotides, the CDR3 is TGTGCCAGCAGTCATGGGAGGCCTCTACACAATGAGCAGTTCTTC.

As DNA, the CDR3 is TGTGCCAGCAGTTACTCGTATTCTTCGGGGAACACTGAAGCTTTCTTT. This sequence encodes CASSYSYSSGNTEAFF. The V gene is TRBV6-6, the J gene TRBJ1-1; D unclear. Germline CDR1 is MNHNY and CDR2 is SVGAGI (reference sequence). The CDR3 loop spans 16 amino acids. Trimming cost V 0 bases and J 1 base, with 12 bases left between them.

This clone was detected only a few times. This chain uses TRBV29-1 with TRBJ2-5, with D possibly being TRBD2 (6 bases). Trimming shortened V by 4 bases and J by 2 bases, and 14 bases separated the two germline ends. CDR1 is SQVTM, CDR2 ANQGSEA, per germline. The CDR3 has 14 amino acids. The CDR3, as DNA: TGCAGCGTTGGGGATTGGGGGAGGCAAGAGACCCAGTACTTC. Protein: CSVGDWGRQETQYF.

The chain is built from TRBV5-1 and TRBJ2-1; D is possibly TRBD2 (6 bases). The CDR3 runs 13 residues. The ends were cut back, 4 bases at V and 9 bases at J, with 14 bases in the middle. Per the germline V gene, CDR1 is SGHRS and CDR2 is YFSETQ. The CDR3: CASSPLGGTEQFF. For the CDR3, the DNA is TGCGCCAGCAGCCCCCTTGGCGGGACTGAGCAGTTCTTC.

Judged by abundance, this clone is medium-sized. The chain uses TRBV18 and TRBJ2-1; D could derive from TRBD1 or TRBD2 (7 bases each). Looked up from germline, CDR1 is KGHSH and CDR2 is LQKENI. The CDR3 has 13 amino acids. With 2 bases removed from V and 15 bases from J, the gap between germline ends came to 17 bases. Written as DNA, the CDR3 is TGTGCCAGCTCACCAAAAGGCAGGGGGGGTTCGTTCTTC. Residues: CASSPKGRGGSFF.

This clone has a handful of counts. This chain links TRBV30 with TRBJ2-3; TRBD2 agrees at 9 bases. After removal of 4 bases from V and 1 base from J, the junction contained 12 bases not matched to a gene. CDR3 length: 17 residues. Germline CDR1 reads GTSNPN; CDR2 reads SVGIG (reference sequence). The CDR3 DNA is TGTGCCTGGACCCCCGGCGGGGGGGCCCCCGGCACAGATACGCAGTATTTT. The encoded protein is CAWTPGGGAPGTDTQYF.

The chain employs TRBV6-9 and TRBJ1-2, with D perhaps matching TRBD1 (5 bases). Trimming left V 6 bases short and J 4 bases short, with 18 bases between. Per the germline V gene, CDR1 is MNHGY and CDR2 is SVAAGI. The CDR3 totals 15 residues. The CDR3 protein is CASSVHTGTAYGYTF. CDR3 DNA sequence: TGTGCCAGCAGCGTACATACAGGCACTGCCTATGGCTACACCTTC.

The rearrangement uses TRBV7-9 and TRBJ1-1; D possibly corresponds to TRBD1 (5 bases). V gave up 1 base and J gave up 6 bases, with 12 bases separating them. This CDR3 has 14 amino acids. CDR1 and CDR2 (germline): SEHNR, FQNEAQ (reference sequence). CDR3 region: CASSLVGGVAEAFF. CDR3 DNA sequence: TGTGCCAGCAGCTTAGTCGGGGGGGTTGCTGAAGCTTTCTTT.

The chain links TRBV5-1 to TRBJ1-5; no clear D. Germline loops: CDR1 SGHRS, CDR2 YFSETQ. The CDR3 totals 13 residues. Trimming took off 4 bases at V and 5 bases at J, with 10 bases between the two ends. The CDR3 reads CASSEDGDQPQHF. CDR3 bases: TGCGCCAGCAGCGAAGACGGGGATCAGCCCCAGCATTTT.

V gene TRBV7-9 combines with J gene TRBJ2-5, with 12 bases lining up with TRBD2. The CDR3 spans 15 residues. The germline V gene encodes CDR1 SEHNR and CDR2 FQNEAQ (reference sequence). Trimming at V came to 3 bases and at J to 5 bases, leaving 4 bases not matched to a gene. CDR3 nucleotides: TGTGCCAGCAGCTTCTCGCTAGCGGGAGGGGAGACCCAGTACTTC. Its translation is CASSFSLAGGETQYF.

This clone has at least ten counts. This chain links TRBV4-2 with TRBJ2-1; 9 bases are a match to TRBD1. The CDR3 runs to 14 residues. Germline V gene data show CDR1 as LGHNA and CDR2 as YNFKEQ. J lost 8 bases, V lost 3 bases, and 5 bases had no gene match. The CDR3 loop reads CASSHGTGKYEQFF. The CDR3 region has the DNA TGTGCCAGCAGCCATGGGACAGGGAAATATGAGCAGTTCTTC.

The CDR3 DNA reads as TGTGCCAGTAGCCGGACAGGGGCGAACACTGAAGCTTTCTTT. As protein: CASSRTGANTEAFF. This rearrangement joins TRBV19 to TRBJ1-1, with TRBD1 matching over 9 bases. Germline lookup yields CDR1 LNHDA and CDR2 SQIVND (reference sequence). V lost 6 bases, J lost 1 base, and 3 bases stayed unmatched. There are 14 residues in the CDR3.

The chain combines TRBV13 with TRBJ2-7, with 8 bases aligning to TRBD1. Germline lookup yields CDR1 PRHDT and CDR2 FYEKMQ (reference sequence). CDR3 length: 16 amino acids. V was clipped by 4 bases and J by 2 bases; unmatched bases: 10. This CDR3 is CASSSTGAAFTYEQYF. CDR3 DNA: TGTGCCAGCAGCTCGACAGGGGCAGCGTTTACCTACGAGCAGTACTTC. Looking up the rest from reference TRBV13 and TRBJ2-7 gives the full variable domain: AAGVIQSPRHLIKEKRETATLKCYPIPRHDTVYWYQQGPGQDPQFLISFYEKMQSDKGSIPDRFSAQQFSDYHSELNMSSLELGDSALYFCASSSTGAAFTYEQYFGPGTRLTVT.

This rearrangement joins TRBV5-1 to TRBJ1-1; D unresolved. The CDR3 covers 14 residues. V was pared by 5 bases and J by 1 base, with 12 bases between. CDR1 and CDR2 from the germline V gene are SGHRS and YFSETQ. CDR3 amino acids: CASRRRGTNTEAFF. CDR3 nucleotides: TGCGCCAGCAGAAGGCGGGGAACGAACACTGAAGCTTTCTTT.

This chain joins TRBV7-9 and TRBJ2-1, with 9 nucleotides matching TRBD2. The germline CDR1 and CDR2 sequences are SEHNR and FQNEAQ (reference sequence). CDR3 length equals 17 residues. Trimming at V came to 4 bases and at J to 0 bases, leaving 7 bases not matched to a gene. In nucleotides, the CDR3 is TGTGCCAGCAGCTCGAATAGCGGGAGTCACTCCTACAATGAGCAGTTCTTC. Encoded protein: CASSSNSGSHSYNEQFF.

This clone counts as medium-sized. V gene TRBV7-9 combines with J gene TRBJ2-7; D is perhaps TRBD1 (6 bases). Germline lookup yields CDR1 SEHNR and CDR2 FQNEAQ (reference sequence). The length of the CDR3 is 12 residues. The ends were cut back, 5 bases at V and 6 bases at J, with 11 bases in the middle. In DNA form, the CDR3 reads TGTGCCAGCAGCACCCAGGGGACCGAGCAGTACTTC. This encodes CASSTQGTEQYF.